The 7 T cell receptor beta chains listed next were all sequenced from one sample in a study of CD8 T cells in ankylosing spondylitis. Each CDR3 protein gets one entry after TCRdb re-called the 5' RACE reads with MiXCR. Of hundreds of thousands of distinct CDR3 sequences listed, around a quarter are singletons. Material: blood, either unsorted or a sorted T cell fraction (not recorded which). Every receptor here comes from a male donor with ankylosing spondylitis or in good health (not recorded which).

This clonotype has ten or more counts. The CDR3 DNA sequence: TGTGCCAGCAGCTCGGAGAACAGCGGGAGATTCGAGCAGTACTTC. This sequence encodes CASSSENSGRFEQYF. The genes are TRBV7-2 and TRBJ2-7; 8 bases match TRBD2. CDR1 and CDR2 from the germline V gene are SGHTA and FQGNSA. This CDR3 region has 15 residues. Trimming removed 4 bases from V and 6 bases from J; junction bases left unmatched: 11.

This clonotype was counted ten times or more. The rearrangement links TRBV5-1 to TRBJ2-2; tentative D call: TRBD1 (5 bases). The germline CDR1 and CDR2 sequences are SGHRS and YFSETQ. Between the trimmed V and J ends, which lost 2 bases and 1 base, there was a span of 6 bases. The CDR3 is 14 amino acids. CDR3 region: CASSFQGNTGELFF. The CDR3 DNA reads as TGCGCCAGCAGCTTCCAGGGGAACACCGGGGAGCTGTTTTTT.

This clonotype has just a few counts. The chain has TRBV29-1 and TRBJ2-7, with D unresolved. The CDR3 spans 13 residues. CDR1 is SQVTM, CDR2 ANQGSEA, per germline. V lost 4 bases to trimming and J lost 3 bases, with 13 bases between them. The CDR3 reads CSVVLRSGYEQYF. The DNA for the CDR3 is TGCAGCGTTGTCCTTCGGAGTGGCTACGAGCAGTACTTC.

At least ten counts were recorded for this clonotype. The CDR3 DNA follows: TGCGCCAGCAGCTTGACCGGGACAGGAGCTAACTATGGCTACACCTTC. It encodes CASSLTGTGANYGYTF. This rearrangement joins TRBV5-1 to TRBJ1-2; 8 bases agree with TRBD1. This CDR3 comprises 16 residues. Germline V gene sequence: CDR1 SGHRS, CDR2 YFSETQ. After removal of 1 base from V and 0 bases from J, the junction contained 5 bases not matched to a gene.

The genes are TRBV29-1 and TRBJ2-2; D gene uncertain. Germline CDR1 is SQVTM and CDR2 is ANQGSEA. This CDR3 has 12 amino acids. The germline V and J ends were trimmed by 6 bases and 6 bases, with 11 bases remaining between them. The CDR3 DNA follows: TGCAGCGTGCTAGGTAGCCCCGGGGAGCTGTTTTTT. Translating gives CSVLGSPGELFF.

This chain connects TRBV5-5 to TRBJ2-5; D call uncertain. V was shortened by 3 bases and J by 5 bases, with 14 bases between the two germline ends. Looked up from germline, CDR1 is SGHKS and CDR2 is YYEKEE (reference sequence). The length of the CDR3 is 14 residues. CDR3 sequence reads: CASSSGSQMETQYF. The CDR3 DNA follows: TGTGCCAGCAGCTCCGGTAGTCAGATGGAGACCCAGTACTTC. Based on the CDR3 plus reference TRBV5-5 and TRBJ2-5, the full variable domain is DAGVTQSPTHLIKTRGQQVTLRCSPISGHKSVSWYQQVLGQGPQFIFQYYEKEERGRGNFPDRFSARQFPNYSSELNVNALLLGDSALYLCASSSGSQMETQYFGPGTRLLVL.

Ten or more counts support this clonotype. The chain is built from TRBV5-1 and TRBJ2-4, with D unresolved. CDR3 size: 15 residues. The V end lost 0 bases, the J end lost 0 bases, and 7 bases lay between the germline ends. Germline V gene lookup returns CDR1 SGHRS and CDR2 YFSETQ. The DNA of the CDR3 is TGCGCCAGCAGCTTGGAGTCCCTAGCCAAAAACATTCAGTACTTC. Translating gives CASSLESLAKNIQYF.